Reported below is one TCR beta chain. Its antigen is currently unknown. The sample originates from a study of OX40 agonist ivuxolimab in advanced cancers. Study-wide background: The drug used for patients, ivuxolimab, was an agonistic anti-OX40 (CD134) antibody. Therapy given before enrollment (anti-PD-1, anti-PD-L1 or anti-CTLA-4) was allowed, and under 45% had some. Partial responses were achieved by three patients, of whom one had hepatocellular carcinoma and two had cutaneous melanoma. Study results and caveats: Which antigen the expanded peripheral T cells recognized is unknown.

Data came from immunoSEQ multiplex PCR; TCRdb stores just in-frame clones and leaves some out. Among fewer than 85,000 clones, 83% were seen once, and the ten largest hold around 0.8%. The CDR3 is made up of 11 amino acids. V dropped 3 bases and J dropped 7 bases, with 9 bases sitting between them. Germline V gene sequence: CDR1 DFQATT, CDR2 SNEGSKA (reference sequence). The chain is built from TRBV20-1 and TRBJ1-1, with D uncertain. The receptor was isolated from an adult with an advanced solid tumor such as melanoma, head and neck, liver or kidney cancer. The source was CD4+ or CD8+ T cells sorted from blood, collected in a trial of the OX40 agonist ivuxolimab. CDR3 sequence: CSASRPDEAFF. CDR3 DNA sequence: TGCAGTGCTAGCCGTCCAGATGAAGCTTTCTTT.